These 24 T cell receptor beta chains were sequenced from one sample in a study of T-cell reconstitution after alpha-beta-depleted transplantation in children. TCRbeta library construction was performed incorporating unique molecular identifiers. TCRdb ran MiXCR on the PCR reads and lists one entry per CDR3 protein. Among around 300,000 distinct CDR3 sequences listed, around 10% were seen once. The sample in question was peripheral blood, obtained 180 days after TCRalphabeta/CD19-depleted stem cell transplant. Source of these receptors: a male patient between 2 and 9 years old who had a stem cell transplant for chronic granulomatous disease, so the T cells may come from the graft donor.

This clonotype has ten or more counts. The chain recombines TRBV20-1 with TRBJ2-1; D gene unclear. Deletions cut 0 bases from V and 7 bases from J, with 13 bases between. The CDR3 length is 14 residues. Germline loops: CDR1 DFQATT, CDR2 SNEGSKA (reference sequence). The CDR3 nucleotides read TGCAGTGCTAGAGATCTAATCGTAGCTAATGAGCAGTTCTTC. Translation gives CSARDLIVANEQFF.

This clonotype was detected many times. This chain uses TRBV29-1 with TRBJ2-7; D gene unclear. V shed 4 bases and J shed 6 bases, with 10 bases lying between them. Germline V gene data show CDR1 as SQVTM and CDR2 as ANQGSEA. CDR3 size: 11 residues. The CDR3 loop is CSVADRREQYF. In DNA form, the CDR3 reads TGCAGCGTTGCGGACCGCCGCGAGCAGTACTTC.

At least ten counts were recorded for this clonotype. The chain combines TRBV29-1 with TRBJ1-1, with D possibly matching TRBD1 (5 bases). V was clipped by 5 bases and J by 2 bases, with 12 bases between them. The CDR3 totals 13 residues. CDR1 and CDR2 (germline): SQVTM, ANQGSEA. The CDR3 here is CSVRAGQNTEAFF. For the CDR3, the DNA is TGCAGCGTTAGGGCAGGGCAAAACACTGAAGCTTTCTTT. The whole variable domain, filled in from reference TRBV29-1 and TRBJ1-1, reads SAVISQKPSRDICQRGTSLTIQCQVDSQVTMMFWYRQQPGQSLTLIATANQGSEATYESGFVIDKFPISRPNLTFSTLTVSNMSPEDSSIYLCSVRAGQNTEAFFGQGTRLTVV.

This clonotype showed up many times. The CDR3 loop is CSAPRGEGEAFF. The CDR3 bases are TGCAGTGCCCCGAGAGGAGAGGGTGAAGCTTTCTTT. The chain employs TRBV20-1 and TRBJ1-1; D is unresolved. Germline V gene data show CDR1 as DFQATT and CDR2 as SNEGSKA (reference sequence). V was shortened by 6 bases and J by 7 bases, with 15 bases between the two germline ends. This CDR3 contains 12 residues.

A remark on this clonotype: A much larger clonotype is one base distant, so this may be a read error. The chain carries TRBV7-3 and TRBJ2-2; D remains unclear. Germline V lookup: CDR1 SGHTA, CDR2 FQGTGA. The CDR3 runs to 14 residues. The CDR3 bases are TGTGCCAGCAGTCAAAGCGTCTCCACCCGGGAGCTGTTTTTT. Translation: CASSQSVSTRELFF.

In this sample, this clonotype turned up a few times. One junction end disagrees with the germline gene, perhaps due to a read error. The genes are TRBV20-1 and TRBJ2-2, with D possibly called TRBD1 or TRBD2 (6 bases each). Germline-derived CDR1 and CDR2 are DFQATT and SNEGSKA (reference sequence). The length of the CDR3 is 15 residues. CDR3 region: CCASLRGPNTGELFF. As DNA, the CDR3 is TGCTGTGCTAGTCTCCGGGGGCCGAACACCGGGGAGCTGTTTTTT.

This clonotype was seen ten or more times. This chain connects TRBV28 to TRBJ2-5; D gene uncertain. From germline, CDR1 is MDHEN and CDR2 SYDVKM. CDR3 length equals 15 residues. Trimming left V 1 base short and J 0 bases short, with 9 bases between. CDR3 amino acids: CASSLLGDHQETQYF. The DNA of the CDR3 is TGTGCCAGCAGTTTATTAGGAGACCACCAAGAGACCCAGTACTTC. Combining the CDR3 with reference TRBV28 and TRBJ2-5 gives the whole variable domain DVKVTQSSRYLVKRTGEKVFLECVQDMDHENMFWYRQDPGLGLRLIYFSYDVKMKEKGDIPEGYSVSREKKERFSLILESASTNQTSMYLCASSLLGDHQETQYFGPGTRLLVL.

The chain links TRBV12-5 to TRBJ2-1, with 8 positions matching TRBD2. The CDR3 covers 15 residues. CDR1 LGHNT and CDR2 FRNRAP come from the germline V gene. J was trimmed by 6 bases and V by 1 base; bases with no gene match: 5. CDR3 in amino acids: CASGLEYGGANEQFF. In nucleotides, the CDR3 is TGTGCTAGTGGTTTGGAATACGGGGGGGCCAATGAGCAGTTCTTC. Full variable domain (rest looked up from reference TRBV12-5 and TRBJ2-1): DARVTQTPRHKVTEMGQEVTMRCQPILGHNTVFWYRQTMMQGLELLAYFRNRAPLDDSGMPKDRFSAEMPDATLATLKIQPSEPRDSAVYFCASGLEYGGANEQFFGPGTRLTVL.

The sample holds many counts of this clonotype. The J gene is TRBJ2-5, the V gene TRBV5-1; 7 bases align to TRBD1. V shed 4 bases, J shed 1 base, and the junction held 7 bases outside the gene matches. CDR1 is SGHRS and CDR2 is YFSETQ in the germline V gene. This CDR3 contains 15 residues. Written as DNA, the CDR3 is TGCGCCAGCAGCGGTGGGACAGTACTCCAAGAGACCCAGTACTTC. Translated, it gives CASSGGTVLQETQYF.

This clonotype was recorded at least ten times. The chain recombines TRBV5-1 with TRBJ2-7; D gene unclear. Trimming removed 3 bases from V and 3 bases from J, with 13 bases in between. The CDR3 runs to 14 residues. Germline-derived CDR1 and CDR2 are SGHRS and YFSETQ. CDR3 bases: TGCGCCAGCAGCTCCCAGGTGGTTGGCTACGAGCAGTACTTC. It translates to CASSSQVVGYEQYF.

This clonotype showed up many times. The chain carries TRBV12-3 or TRBV12-4 and TRBJ1-2; possible D gene TRBD1, 5 bases. The CDR3 is 13 residues long. The V and J ends lost 8 bases and 5 bases respectively, with 15 bases between them. The CDR3 DNA follows: TGTGCCAGCTCCCCCTTTAGGGGATATGGCTACACCTTC. This translates into CASSPFRGYGYTF.

This clonotype has ten or more counts. The chain recombines TRBV4-1 with TRBJ2-7, with D tentatively TRBD2 (5 bases). Germline loops: CDR1 MGHRA, CDR2 YSYEKL. The CDR3 spans 16 residues. V was shortened by 3 bases and J by 0 bases, with 15 bases between the two germline ends. The CDR3 loop is CASSQEEEDLSYEQYF. CDR3 sequence (DNA): TGCGCCAGCAGCCAGGAGGAAGAGGACCTCTCCTACGAGCAGTACTTC.

In this sample, this clonotype turned up once. A much larger clone differs from this one at a single base, so this may be a read error. The chain recombines TRBV7-9 with TRBJ1-2, with D possibly matching TRBD1 (5 bases). This CDR3 spans 13 amino acids. Germline CDR1 and CDR2: SEHNR and FQNEAQ (reference sequence). CDR3 in DNA: TGTGCCAGCAGCTCGACGACAGCCTATGGCGACACCTTC. Translated: CASSSTTAYGDTF.

At least ten counts were recorded for this clonotype. The J gene is TRBJ2-7, the V gene TRBV7-9; possibly TRBD1 for D (5 bases). V lost 1 base and J 6 bases, leaving 13 bases between the germline ends. The CDR3 contains 14 residues. Germline CDR1 SEHNR, CDR2 FQNEAQ (reference sequence). CDR3 in DNA: TGTGCCAGCAGCTTAGAGCACAGGAGCCCCGAGCAGTACTTC. Protein sequence: CASSLEHRSPEQYF.

At least ten counts were recorded for this clonotype. The chain carries TRBV7-8 and TRBJ1-5; TRBD1 aligns across 7 bases. V trimming: 6 bases; J trimming: 4 bases; junction bases outside the gene matches: 6. Germline lookup yields CDR1 SGHVS and CDR2 FQNEAQ. The CDR3 contains 14 residues. In DNA, the CDR3 is TGTGCCAGCAGGCCCAGGGGGATGAATCAGCCCCAGCATTTT. This translates into CASRPRGMNQPQHF.

The J gene is TRBJ2-5, the V gene TRBV19; 8 bases align to TRBD1. The CDR3 has 15 residues. V shed 3 bases, J shed 5 bases, and the junction held 8 bases outside the gene matches. CDR1 LNHDA and CDR2 SQIVND come from the germline V gene (reference sequence). The CDR3 sequence: CASSIQGAYGETQYF. CDR3 coding DNA: TGTGCCAGTAGTATTCAGGGGGCGTATGGGGAGACCCAGTACTTC.

This clonotype was counted at least ten times. This chain links TRBV20-1 with TRBJ2-3; no reliable D call. This CDR3 contains 10 residues. Germline loops: CDR1 DFQATT, CDR2 SNEGSKA (reference sequence). V was pared by 6 bases and J by 8 bases, with 9 bases between. The chain's CDR3 is CSAHTGTQYF. CDR3 bases: TGCAGTGCGCACACTGGTACGCAGTATTTT.

This clonotype was counted ten times or more. CDR3 sequence (DNA): TGTGCCAGCAGCGTACGCAGGGAGGGCAATGAGCAGTTCTTC. As protein: CASSVRREGNEQFF. V gene TRBV7-2 combines with J gene TRBJ2-1, with 7 bases matching TRBD2. Per the germline V gene, CDR1 is SGHTA and CDR2 is FQGNSA. Trimming cost V 5 bases and J 6 bases; bases outside gene matches: 7. The CDR3 covers 14 residues.

Ten or more counts support this clonotype. V usage is TRBV7-2 and J usage is TRBJ2-5; the match to TRBD1 covers 9 bases. Germline V gene lookup returns CDR1 SGHTA and CDR2 FQGNSA. Unmatched junction bases numbered 9, after V lost 5 bases and J lost 5 bases. The length of the CDR3 is 15 residues. CDR3 DNA sequence: TGTGCCAGCAGCAACCACAGGGGGCGACGTGAGACCCAGTACTTC. This encodes CASSNHRGRRETQYF.

This clonotype has a count of ten or more. V usage is TRBV7-8 and J usage is TRBJ2-7; the D gene is possibly TRBD2 (5 bases). CDR3 length: 14 residues. Germline V gene lookup returns CDR1 SGHVS and CDR2 FQNEAQ. V lost 1 base and J lost 4, with 11 bases in between. The CDR3 coding sequence is TGTGCCAGCAGCTTAGGACGGACTCATTACGAGCAGTACTTC. Protein sequence: CASSLGRTHYEQYF. Combining the CDR3 with reference TRBV7-8 and TRBJ2-7 gives the whole variable domain GAGVSQSPRYKVAKRGQDVALRCDPISGHVSLFWYQQALGQGPEFLTYFQNEAQLDKSGLPSDRFFAERPEGSVSTLKIQRTQQEDSAVYLCASSLGRTHYEQYFGPGTRLTVT.

This clonotype was observed many times. CDR3 nucleotides: TGTGCCAGCAGTCTTCCTAGTAACCTCTATGAGCAGTTCTTC. Protein sequence: CASSLPSNLYEQFF. This sequence joins TRBV7-9 and TRBJ2-1; D is undetermined. The CDR3 runs 14 residues. Germline assignment: CDR1 SEHNR and CDR2 FQNEAQ (reference sequence). V lost 6 bases and J lost 8, with 17 bases in between.

This clonotype has a count of ten or more. V is TRBV20-1 and J is TRBJ2-1; perhaps TRBD2 as D (5 bases). Trimming took 3 bases from V and 5 from J, leaving 23 bases between them. The length of the CDR3 is 17 residues. Looked up from germline, CDR1 is DFQATT and CDR2 is SNEGSKA (reference sequence). CDR3 sequence: CSASPTPRTQLDNEQFF. The CDR3 DNA follows: TGCAGTGCTAGTCCCACCCCCAGGACTCAACTCGACAATGAGCAGTTCTTC.

This clonotype came up many times. This chain joins TRBV29-1 and TRBJ2-3, with 7 positions matching TRBD1. The CDR3 has 14 amino acids. CDR1 SQVTM and CDR2 ANQGSEA come from the germline V gene. V lost 6 bases to trimming and J lost 0 bases; unmatched junction nucleotides: 6. The CDR3 loop reads CSVHRQGSTDTQYF. CDR3 DNA sequence: TGCAGCGTCCATCGACAGGGCAGCACAGATACGCAGTATTTT.

This clonotype was seen ten or more times. The J gene is TRBJ2-1, the V gene TRBV6-5; D may be TRBD2 (6 bases). V shed 2 bases and J shed 3 bases, with 11 bases lying between them. CDR3 length: 15 residues. Germline V gene lookup returns CDR1 MNHEY and CDR2 SVGAGI. The CDR3 loop reads CASSYGGTNYNEQFF. CDR3 sequence (DNA): TGTGCCAGCAGTTACGGCGGGACCAACTACAATGAGCAGTTCTTC.